This entry lists 18 T cell receptor beta chains sequenced from one sample in a study of cytomegalovirus exposure and HLA in healthy donors. Both 60 Vbeta primers and 13 Jbeta primers went into the PCR. Here immunoSEQ multiplex PCR was the method, and the copy in TCRdb shows in-frame clones only, minus some. This repertoire shows about 80,000 clones, approximately 67% found once; its top ten account for 4% to 5.5%. The sequencing sample was made of PBMCs. The receptors shown here come from a male donor in good health and CMV-seropositive.

CDR3 in amino acids: CAIILLRSYEQYF. For the CDR3, the DNA is TGTGCCATCATTCTACTCAGGTCCTACGAGCAGTACTTC. The chain carries TRBV10-3 and TRBJ2-7; D unclear. V dropped 7 bases and J dropped 1 base, with 11 bases sitting between them. Germline V gene sequence: CDR1 ENHRY, CDR2 SYGVKD. The CDR3 totals 13 residues.

In its sample, this clone was seen a few times. The chain employs TRBV7-6 and TRBJ2-7; D is unclear. The V end lost 1 base, the J end lost 2 bases, and 6 bases lay between the germline ends. Per the germline V gene, CDR1 is SGHVS and CDR2 is FNYEAQ. The CDR3 totals 13 residues. Here the CDR3 reads CASSLGRTYEQYF. The DNA for the CDR3 is TGTGCCAGCAGCTTAGGCAGAACCTACGAGCAGTACTTC.

This chain links TRBV28 with TRBJ1-5; D perhaps matches TRBD1 (5 bases). This CDR3 comprises 15 residues. In germline, CDR1 is MDHEN, CDR2 SYDVKM. Trimming shortened V by 10 bases and J by 3 bases, and 19 bases separated the two germline ends. This CDR3 reads CATRLGPGYNQPQHF. CDR3 sequence (DNA): TGTGCCACACGCCTAGGGCCAGGGTACAATCAGCCCCAGCATTTT.

The chain recombines TRBV9 with TRBJ2-5; 8 positions agree with TRBD1. The germline V gene has CDR1 SGDLS and CDR2 YYNGEE. With 0 bases clipped from V and 5 bases from J, the junction kept 6 bases outside the gene matches. The CDR3 covers 15 residues. The CDR3 spells CASSVGGQARETQYF. CDR3 bases: TGTGCCAGCAGCGTAGGGGGACAGGCCCGCGAGACCCAGTACTTC.

The chain uses TRBV30 and TRBJ1-4; possibly TRBD1 for D (6 bases). From germline, CDR1 is GTSNPN and CDR2 SVGIG (reference sequence). The CDR3 loop spans 14 amino acids. Trimming took off 0 bases at V and 13 bases at J, with 18 bases between the two ends. The CDR3 here is CAWSVKGVPWGLFF. The CDR3 DNA reads as TGTGCCTGGAGTGTAAAGGGGGTTCCCTGGGGACTGTTTTTT.

V and J are TRBV27 and TRBJ1-2; D call uncertain. The CDR3 runs 15 residues. Per the germline V gene, CDR1 is MNHEY and CDR2 is SMNVEV (reference sequence). Trimming pared 5 bases from V and 8 bases from J, leaving 21 bases between. CDR3 bases: TGTGCCAGCAGTGTTTGGGGAGAAGGAGGCAGCGGCTACACCTTC. It is translated as CASSVWGEGGSGYTF.

CDR3: CASSTSEYTDTQYF. The DNA for the CDR3 is TGTGCCAGCAGCACTAGCGAATACACAGATACGCAGTATTTT. This sequence joins TRBV6-1 and TRBJ2-3, with 7 bases fitting TRBD2. The germline V gene encodes CDR1 MNHNS and CDR2 SASEGT. V was clipped by 6 bases and J by 2 bases; unmatched bases: 5. CDR3 length: 14 amino acids.

The V and J genes are TRBV27 and TRBJ1-4; D remains unclear. With 3 bases removed from V and 7 bases from J, the gap between germline ends came to 12 bases. This CDR3 has 14 amino acids. The germline V gene has CDR1 MNHEY and CDR2 SMNVEV (reference sequence). The CDR3, as DNA: TGTGCCAGCAGTTTGAGCGCGGTTAGTGAAAAACTGTTTTTT. Amino acids: CASSLSAVSEKLFF.

The chain joins TRBV6-5 to TRBJ2-2; D ambiguous. Germline V lookup: CDR1 MNHEY, CDR2 SVGAGI. Trimming pared 6 bases from V and 5 bases from J, leaving 7 bases between. The CDR3 runs 12 residues. In DNA, the CDR3 is TGTGCCAGCAGCCGTCCTACCGGGGAGCTGTTTTTT. Translation gives CASSRPTGELFF.

The genes are TRBV28 and TRBJ2-7; 8 bases fit TRBD1. Germline values: CDR1 MDHEN, CDR2 SYDVKM. With V trimmed by 5 bases and J by 6 bases, 9 bases remained unmatched. The CDR3 spans 14 residues. The DNA for the CDR3 is TGTGCCAGCAGTCCCTCAACCAGGGGGCTCGAGCAGTACTTC. Translated: CASSPSTRGLEQYF.

The chain has TRBV5-6 and TRBJ1-2; D unclear. Trimming removed 0 bases from V and 2 bases from J, with 11 bases in between. Germline V gene lookup returns CDR1 SGHDT and CDR2 YYEEEE. The CDR3 length is 15 residues. CDR3 DNA: TGTGCCAGCAGCTTGGTTCAGAGGAGAAACTATGGCTACACCTTC. Encoded protein: CASSLVQRRNYGYTF.

The rearrangement links TRBV28 to TRBJ2-7; TRBD2 matches 10 bases. This CDR3 has 15 amino acids. Trimming removed 5 bases from V and 1 base from J; junction bases left unmatched: 5. Germline V gene data show CDR1 as MDHEN and CDR2 as SYDVKM. CDR3 sequence: CASSIGLAASYEQYF. The CDR3 DNA reads TGTGCCAGCAGTATCGGACTAGCGGCTTCCTACGAGCAGTACTTC.

By frequency in the sample, this clone is medium-sized. CDR3 amino acids: CATSRAGSNTGELFF. CDR3 bases: TGTGCCACCAGCAGAGCGGGTTCTAACACCGGGGAGCTGTTTTTT. This chain joins TRBV15 and TRBJ2-2; no firm D call. The V gene lost 1 base and the J gene lost 2 bases, with 8 bases spanning the gap. There are 15 residues in the CDR3. In germline, CDR1 is LNHNV, CDR2 YYDKDF (reference sequence).

The genes are TRBV7-6 and TRBJ1-5; D unclear. CDR3 size: 14 residues. V shed 5 bases and J shed 3 bases, with 11 bases lying between them. Germline CDR1 is SGHVS and CDR2 is FNYEAQ. CDR3 sequence: CASSPGPYNQPQHF. The CDR3 DNA follows: TGTGCCAGCAGCCCCGGTCCCTACAATCAGCCCCAGCATTTT.

This clone has only a few counts. The V call is TRBV27, the J call TRBJ1-3, with D uncertain. The V gene's germline CDR1 is MNHEY and CDR2 SMNVEV (reference sequence). V lost 5 bases and J 2 bases, leaving 13 bases between the germline ends. This CDR3 has 15 residues. The CDR3 nucleotides read TGTGCCAGCAGTCCAGGACTGTTCCCTGGAAACACCATATATTTT. Translating it yields CASSPGLFPGNTIYF.

This clone turned up a few times. This chain joins TRBV9 and TRBJ1-4; TRBD1 matches at 9 bases. The J segment lost 5 bases and the V segment lost 4 bases, leaving 3 bases of the junction unmatched. Germline CDR1 and CDR2: SGDLS and YYNGEE. CDR3 length equals 14 residues. DNA for the CDR3: TGTGCCAGCAGCCACAGGGGGCTGAATGAAAAACTGTTTTTT. Translated: CASSHRGLNEKLFF.

The V call is TRBV7-9, the J call TRBJ2-1, with 10 bases aligning to TRBD2. V gave up 11 bases and J gave up 7 bases; unmatched junction bases: 11. The CDR3 sequence is 14 residues long. Germline CDR1 SEHNR, CDR2 FQNEAQ (reference sequence). DNA of the CDR3: TGTGCCGGAATGAGGACTAGCGGAGGGAATGAGCAGTTCTTC. Translation: CAGMRTSGGNEQFF. Variable domain in full (rest from reference TRBV7-9 and TRBJ2-1): DTGVSQNPRHKITKRGQNVTFRCDPISEHNRLYWYRQTLGQGPEFLTYFQNEAQLEKSRLLSDRFSAERPKGSFSTLEIQRTEQGDSAMYLCAGMRTSGGNEQFFGPGTRLTVL.

The chain employs TRBV6-6 and TRBJ1-1; D is unclear. V lost 5 bases and J lost 1, with 14 bases in between. CDR1 and CDR2 (germline): MNHNY, SVGAGI (reference sequence). The CDR3 covers 15 residues. In nucleotides, the CDR3 is TGTGCCAGCAGTGAGTTTCGGGGAGAGAACACTGAAGCTTTCTTT. It specifies CASSEFRGENTEAFF.